This is a list of T cell receptor beta chains from one sample in a study of OX40 agonist ivuxolimab in advanced cancers. The table came from immunoSEQ multiplex PCR; TCRdb's copy has only in-frame clones and leaves some out. The table includes 75,000 to 90,000 clones, roughly nine tenths detected once. The material was CD4+ or CD8+ T cells sorted from blood, obtained in a trial of the OX40 agonist ivuxolimab. These receptors were collected from an adult with an advanced solid tumor such as melanoma, head and neck, liver or kidney cancer. Each CDR3 is given without its conserved first and last residue. A D gene is named only where the DNA matches it firmly.

j_call	d_call	cdr3_length	v_call	cdr3_aa
TRBJ1-1	NA	11	TRBV5-1	ASSLERNTEAF
TRBJ2-1	NA	10	TRBV4-2	ASSQALDEQF
TRBJ1-1	NA	15	TRBV19	ASSILDRGFLNTEAF
TRBJ1-1	NA	11	TRBV4-3	ASSQRGPTEAF
TRBJ2-7	NA	11	TRBV9	ASSYSSSYEQY
TRBJ2-1	TRBD2	9	TRBV29-1	SVRFGREQF
TRBJ1-1	NA	13	TRBV28	ASSLFLAENTEAF
TRBJ2-3	TRBD2	15	TRBV29-1	SVEGSGRAAFTDTQY
TRBJ1-6	TRBD1	14	TRBV7-3	ASSLTGVLYNSPLH
TRBJ1-2	NA	13	TRBV28	ASSLVGPSNYGYT
TRBJ2-7	TRBD2	13	TRBV4-3	ASSQDSSGGYEQY
TRBJ1-5	NA	11	TRBV27	ASSLFYAGPQH
TRBJ2-1	NA	12	TRBV7-3	ASSPSGGNNEQF
TRBJ2-6	NA	15	TRBV28	ASSPRKGGVGANVLT
TRBJ2-7	NA	8	TRBV20-1	SAWTGEQY
TRBJ1-3	NA	12	TRBV28	ASRPLTSGNTIY
TRBJ2-3	TRBD2	13	TRBV5-1	ASSTGLAGTDTQY
TRBJ1-5	NA	12	TRBV6-5	ASSYYPEGQPQH
TRBJ2-5	NA	9	TRBV11-2	ASSLKETQY
TRBJ2-1	NA	13	TRBV11-3	ASSGGELPNEEQF
TRBJ1-6	TRBD1	13	TRBV5-1	ASSIRGQDNSPLH
TRBJ2-1	TRBD2	13	TRBV7-3	ASSPLAGAYNEQF
TRBJ2-3	NA	16	TRBV27	ASSPPPTGSPSTDTQY
TRBJ2-3	NA	14	TRBV15	ATSSAGTLGTDTQY
TRBJ2-3	TRBD1	14	TRBV5-8	ASSLGAGGATDTQY
TRBJ2-7	TRBD2	11	TRBV7-8	ASSLGGGYEQY
TRBJ2-3	TRBD2	12	TRBV6-4	ASSDRGGTDTQY
TRBJ2-1	TRBD2	12	TRBV7-9	ASSLTSGNNEQF
TRBJ1-6	NA	13	TRBV7-3	ASSLYGEGNSPLH